This note documents a single TCR beta chain sequence. Its antigen is undetermined. This sample was included in a study of T cells expressing NK-cell markers. In the study overall: Sorted CD3+CD56-NKG2C+, CD3+CD56+NKG2C- and CD3+CD56+NKG2C+ T cells were the source of the TCR beta repertoires.

Overall study results and limits: What remained unclear was the HCMV specificity of expanded NKG2C+ T cell clones.

Reprocessing the 5' RACE reads, TCRdb reports a single entry for every CDR3 protein and omits DNA. The sample table includes about 460,000 distinct CDR3 sequences. The sample was blood T cells: a sorted CD56 or NKG2C T cell subset, CD4+ or CD8+ T cells, or bulk PBMC T cells (not recorded which). This clonotype was obtained from a woman aged 45-65 years in good health.

This chain's CDR3 is CASSYDRGLRGANVLTF. V is TRBV6-5 and J is TRBJ2-6. Germline CDR1 is MNHEY and CDR2 is SVGAGI. The CDR3 length is 17 residues.